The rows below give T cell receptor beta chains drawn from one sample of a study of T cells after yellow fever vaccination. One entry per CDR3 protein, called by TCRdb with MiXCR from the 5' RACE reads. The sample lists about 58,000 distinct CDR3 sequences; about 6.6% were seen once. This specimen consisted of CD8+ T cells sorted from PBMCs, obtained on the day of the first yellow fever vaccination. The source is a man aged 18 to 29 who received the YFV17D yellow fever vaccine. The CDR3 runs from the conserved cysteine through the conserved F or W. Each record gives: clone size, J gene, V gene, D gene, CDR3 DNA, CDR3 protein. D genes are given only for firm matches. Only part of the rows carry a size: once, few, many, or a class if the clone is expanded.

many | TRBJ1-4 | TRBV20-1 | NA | TGCAGTGCTAGAGATCTCAGGGGCGGAGAAAAACTGTTTTTT | CSARDLRGGEKLFF
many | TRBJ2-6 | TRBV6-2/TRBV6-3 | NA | TGTGCCAGCAGTTATAGCAGCTCTGGGGCCAACGTCCTGACTTTC | CASSYSSSGANVLTF
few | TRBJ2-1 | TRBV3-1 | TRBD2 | TGTGCCAGCAGCCAAGTGGCCTCTTCGGCAGCGGGGGATGTCTACAATGAGCAGTTCTTC | CASSQVASSAAGDVYNEQFF
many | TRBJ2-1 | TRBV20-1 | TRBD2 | TGCAGTGCTAGAGTCGAAATGACTAGCGGGGGGTACAATGAGCAGTTCTTC | CSARVEMTSGGYNEQFF
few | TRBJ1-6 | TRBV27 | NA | TGTGCCAGCTCCGACAGCTCCTATAATTCACCCCTCCACTTT | CASSDSSYNSPLHF
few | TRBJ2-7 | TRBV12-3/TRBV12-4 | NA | TGTGCCAGCCAAAAGGGGGGCTACGAGCAGTACTTC | CASQKGGYEQYF
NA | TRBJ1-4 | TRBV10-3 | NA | TGTGCCATCAGGGGTGCTCTTAATGAAAAACTGTTTTTT | CAIRGALNEKLFF
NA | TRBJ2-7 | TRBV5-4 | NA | TGTGCCAGCAGTTTAAACCAGGGGTTTTTGCGAGAGCAGTACTTC | CASSLNQGFLREQYF
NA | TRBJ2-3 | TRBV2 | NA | TGTGCCAGCAGAAGAGGAGCAGGCCAGGCTATCGGGGAAGGGGATACGCAGTATTTT | CASRRGAGQAIGEGDTQYF
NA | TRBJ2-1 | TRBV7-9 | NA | TGTGCCAGCAGCCTAAGGGTCCCTGAGCAGTTCTTC | CASSLRVPEQFF
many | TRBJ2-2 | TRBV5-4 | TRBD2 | TGTGCCAGCAGCCCCGCTAGCGGGGGGGCCGGGGAGCTGTTTTTT | CASSPASGGAGELFF
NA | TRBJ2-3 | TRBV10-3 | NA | TGTGCCATCAAAGGCGGGCCCATACCATTCACAGATACGCAGTATTTT | CAIKGGPIPFTDTQYF
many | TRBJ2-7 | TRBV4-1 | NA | TGCGCCAGCAGCCAAGTTGAGGGACCCTACGAGCAGTACTTC | CASSQVEGPYEQYF
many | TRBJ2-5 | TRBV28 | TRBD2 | TGTGCCAGCAGTCCTCCGGGACTAGCGGGGAGACAAGAGACCCAGTACTTC | CASSPPGLAGRQETQYF
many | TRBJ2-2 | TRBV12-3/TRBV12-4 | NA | TGTGCCAGCAGTTTAAGGGGGGTTGGCACCGGGGAGCTGTTTTTT | CASSLRGVGTGELFF
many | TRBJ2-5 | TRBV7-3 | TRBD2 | TGTGCCAGCAGCTCCCCGGGACTAGCGGGGCAGGAGACCCAGTACTTC | CASSSPGLAGQETQYF